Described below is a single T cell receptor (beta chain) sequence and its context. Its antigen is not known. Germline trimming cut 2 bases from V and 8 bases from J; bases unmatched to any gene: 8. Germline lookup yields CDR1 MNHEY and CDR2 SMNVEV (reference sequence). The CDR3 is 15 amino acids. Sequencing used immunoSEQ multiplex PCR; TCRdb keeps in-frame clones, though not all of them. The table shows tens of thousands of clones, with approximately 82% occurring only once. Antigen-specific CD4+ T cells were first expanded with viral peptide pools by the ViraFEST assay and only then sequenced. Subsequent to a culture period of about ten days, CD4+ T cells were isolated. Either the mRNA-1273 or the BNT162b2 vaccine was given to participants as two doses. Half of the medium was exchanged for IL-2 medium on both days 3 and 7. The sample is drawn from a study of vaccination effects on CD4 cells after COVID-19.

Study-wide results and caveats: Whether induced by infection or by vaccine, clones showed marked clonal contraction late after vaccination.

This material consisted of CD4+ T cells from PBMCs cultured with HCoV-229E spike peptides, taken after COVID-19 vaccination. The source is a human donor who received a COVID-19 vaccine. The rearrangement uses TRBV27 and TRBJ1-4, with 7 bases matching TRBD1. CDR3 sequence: CASSLRGGFREKLFF. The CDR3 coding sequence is TGTGCCAGCAGTTTACGAGGGGGCTTTAGGGAAAAACTGTTTTTT.